Detailed here is one T cell receptor (beta chain). The data originate from a study of control samples from healthy donors and cancer patients. Trimming took 0 bases from V and 2 from J, leaving 5 bases between them. The germline V gene has CDR1 SGHRS and CDR2 YFSETQ. The CDR3 is made up of 13 amino acids. Assay used: immunoSEQ multiplex PCR; TCRdb lists only in-frame clones, some missing. The sample consists of 120,000 or so clones, 80% to 95% of them appearing once. The sample taken for sequencing was blood. The chain employs TRBV5-1 and TRBJ2-5; tentatively, D is TRBD1 (5 bases). The clonotype was recovered from a young man in good health. The CDR3 loop is CASSLGQQETQYF. The CDR3 DNA reads as TGCGCCAGCAGCTTGGGACAGCAAGAGACCCAGTACTTC. Combining the CDR3 with reference TRBV5-1 and TRBJ2-5 gives the whole variable domain KAGVTQTPRYLIKTRGQQVTLSCSPISGHRSVSWYQQTPGQGLQFLFEYFSETQRNKGNFPGRFSGRQFSNSRSEMNVSTLELGDSALYLCASSLGQQETQYFGPGTRLLVL.